A selection of T cell receptor beta chains follows, all from one sample in a study of cytomegalovirus exposure and HLA in healthy donors. This table comes from immunoSEQ multiplex PCR, and its TCRdb copy is limited to in-frame clones, with some not included. Of some 120,000 clones in the sample, over 65% were seen once. Material: PBMCs. Receptor source: a man aged 50 or older in good health and CMV-seronegative. The CDR3 runs from the conserved cysteine through the conserved F or W. A D gene is named only where the DNA matches it firmly. A clone size is listed for some rows: how often the clone was seen (once, few, many), or a class if it is expanded.

v_call,clone_size,j_call,d_call,cdr3_nt,cdr3_aa
TRBV7-2,.,TRBJ2-1,.,TGTGCCAGCAGCTTAGTCGGCGGAAATGAGCAGTTCTTC,CASSLVGGNEQFF
TRBV29-1,few,TRBJ1-2,TRBD1,TGCAGCGGTCTACAGGGGCCCTATGGCTACACCTTC,CSGLQGPYGYTF
TRBV7-3,few,TRBJ2-3,.,TGTGCCAGCAGCCCCTGGCCTCAAGATACGCAGTATTTT,CASSPWPQDTQYF
TRBV7-2,once,TRBJ2-3,.,TGTGCCAGCAGCTTCCAGCGGTATAGGGTTATTGCAGATACGCAGTATTTT,CASSFQRYRVIADTQYF
TRBV6-6,.,TRBJ1-6,.,TGTGCCAGCAGTTACTTTGGCAGGGGCGATTCACCCCTCCACTTT,CASSYFGRGDSPLHF
TRBV6-1,.,TRBJ2-5,.,TGTGCCAGCTTGAGGCAGGGGAGAGAGACCCAGTACTTC,CASLRQGRETQYF
TRBV6-5,.,TRBJ1-1,.,TGTGCCAGCAGTCCCTCGGGAGTTGGCACTGAAGCTTTCTTT,CASSPSGVGTEAFF
TRBV5-8,few,TRBJ2-1,.,TGTGCCAGCAGCTTAGGGGTTCTTTACAATGAGCAGTTCTTC,CASSLGVLYNEQFF
TRBV28,.,TRBJ2-3,.,TGTGCCAGCAGCTCTCGCTGGGAGCGGCGCACAGATACGCAGTATTTT,CASSSRWERRTDTQYF
TRBV19,.,TRBJ2-5,.,TGTGCCAGTAGCATAGGGGGGAGGAAAGAGACCCAGTACTTC,CASSIGGRKETQYF
TRBV19,once,TRBJ2-7,TRBD1,TGTGCCAGTAGTACACATGCCGGGACAGGGGCTGGCGAGCAGTACTTC,CASSTHAGTGAGEQYF
TRBV5-1,.,TRBJ2-2,TRBD1,TGCGCCAGCAGCTCCCGGACAGGGCCTTTACCCGGGGAGCTGTTTTTT,CASSSRTGPLPGELFF
TRBV9,.,TRBJ2-1,.,TGTGCCAGCAGAGCAACAGTGAGCAATGAGCAGTTCTTC,CASRATVSNEQFF
TRBV30,few,TRBJ1-5,.,TGTGCCTGGAATCCCAAGGGAGGCATGGGCGGCAATCAGCCCCAGCATTTT,CAWNPKGGMGGNQPQHF
TRBV6-5,few,TRBJ1-5,.,TGTGCCAGCAGACCCGGTGAGGCAAGCAACCAGCCCCAGCATTTT,CASRPGEASNQPQHF
TRBV14,.,TRBJ1-1,.,TGTGCCAGCCACGACACGAACACTGAAGCTTTCTTT,CASHDTNTEAFF
TRBV5-4,few,TRBJ1-6,.,TGTGCCAGCAGCTTGGGACAGTTTAATTCACCCCTCCACTTT,CASSLGQFNSPLHF
TRBV10-3,.,TRBJ2-2,.,TGTGCCATCTCGCAACAGGGCGACACCGGGGAGCTGTTTTTT,CAISQQGDTGELFF
TRBV2,.,TRBJ1-2,TRBD1,TGTGCCGGTCAGCGGGACAGGGGGCGCTTAAACTATGGCTACACCTTC,CAGQRDRGRLNYGYTF
TRBV5-5,few,TRBJ2-3,.,TGTGCCAGCAGCCATCGGGGGGCGGGCACAGATACGCAGTATTTT,CASSHRGAGTDTQYF
TRBV19,few,TRBJ1-1,TRBD1,TGTGCCAGTACCTTTGTGGGACAGGGCCGTGCTTTCTTT,CASTFVGQGRAFF
TRBV5-4,.,TRBJ2-2,TRBD1,TGTGCCAGCAGCCCCGACAGGGAAGTTAACGGGGAGCTGTTTTTT,CASSPDREVNGELFF
TRBV2,once,TRBJ1-2,.,TGTGCCAACCGGGACTACACCTTC,CANRDYTF
TRBV5-1,.,TRBJ2-5,TRBD2,TGCGCCAGCAGACAGCTAGCGGGGACCCAAGAGACCCAGTACTTC,CASRQLAGTQETQYF
TRBV7-2,.,TRBJ1-2,TRBD1,TGTGCCAGCAGCTTAGACAGGGGTGTATCACATGGCTACACCTTC,CASSLDRGVSHGYTF
TRBV9,.,TRBJ1-1,TRBD1,TGTGCCAGCAGCTTACCAGACAGGGGCGTCACTGAAGCTTTCTTT,CASSLPDRGVTEAFF
TRBV11-2,once,TRBJ1-2,TRBD1,TGTGCCAGCAGCTTAGTTGGGGACAGGGGGATAGGCTACACCTTC,CASSLVGDRGIGYTF
TRBV5-1,.,TRBJ1-2,.,TGCGCCAGCAGCAACAACCCAAGGGGAGGGTATGGCTACACCTTC,CASSNNPRGGYGYTF
TRBV6-1,once,TRBJ1-1,TRBD1,TGTGCCAGCAGCTGGGACAGGGCTGGTATTACTGAAGCTTTCTTT,CASSWDRAGITEAFF
TRBV28,.,TRBJ2-1,.,TGTGCCAGCAGTTTTTATAGCTCCTACAATGAGCAGTTCTTC,CASSFYSSYNEQFF
TRBV2,.,TRBJ1-5,TRBD1,TGTGCCAGCAGTGAGAGGACAGGGGGCCATCAGCCCCAGCATTTT,CASSERTGGHQPQHF
TRBV4-3,.,TRBJ1-1,.,TGCGCCAGCAGCCAAGATTCCAGGGCGACCACTGAAGCTTTCTTT,CASSQDSRATTEAFF
TRBV9,few,TRBJ1-2,TRBD1,TGTGCCAGCAGCGTAGAGGCAGGGGGCCGGTATGGCTACACCTTC,CASSVEAGGRYGYTF
TRBV2,.,TRBJ2-5,TRBD2,TGTGCCAGCAGTGAAATTGGACGGGGGCGGGGGGCCCAGTACTTC,CASSEIGRGRGAQYF
TRBV10-3,.,TRBJ1-6,TRBD1,TGTGCCATCAGTGGCGACAGGGCTTGCCCCGATTCACCCCTCCACTTT,CAISGDRACPDSPLHF
TRBV7-2,.,TRBJ2-7,.,TGTGCCAGCAGCGATACTAGCCAACCCTACGAGCAGTACTTC,CASSDTSQPYEQYF
TRBV5-4,.,TRBJ1-1,TRBD1,TGTGCCAGCAGGGCGGGACAGATGAACACTGAAGCTTTCTTT,CASRAGQMNTEAFF
TRBV5-1,.,TRBJ2-3,.,TGCGCCAGCAGCTTCAAGGGGTCTAGCACAGATACGCAGTATTTT,CASSFKGSSTDTQYF
TRBV9,few,TRBJ2-3,.,TGTGCCAGCAGCGTAGGATGGAGGGGCGGACGGAGCACAGATACGCAGTATTTT,CASSVGWRGGRSTDTQYF
TRBV7-2,.,TRBJ1-6,.,TGTGCCAGCAGCTTCTTCGACAGGAAGAATTCACCCCTCCACTTT,CASSFFDRKNSPLHF
TRBV9,.,TRBJ2-5,.,TGTGCCAGCAGCGCTACTGGACTGTCCCAAGAGACCCAGTACTTC,CASSATGLSQETQYF
TRBV29-1,.,TRBJ1-4,TRBD1,TGCAGCGTTAGGTTGAAGGGGGCGCCCACTAATGAAAAACTGTTTTTT,CSVRLKGAPTNEKLFF
TRBV4-1,.,TRBJ1-2,TRBD1,TGCGCCAGCAGCCAAACTGGACAGGGGGGGTTTACCTTC,CASSQTGQGGFTF
TRBV7-8,.,TRBJ2-2,.,TGTGCCAGCAGCTTATTGGGGGGGCCCACCGGGGAGCTGTTTTTT,CASSLLGGPTGELFF
TRBV7-2,.,TRBJ1-4,.,TGTGCCAGCAGCTTGAGTGCAACTAATGAAAAACTGTTTTTT,CASSLSATNEKLFF